Listed here are 9 T cell receptor beta chains from one sample, sequenced in a study of preoperative IRX-2 immunotherapy in early breast cancer. The treatment was: preoperative locoregional IRX-2 cytokine immunotherapy. Sequenced by immunoSEQ multiplex PCR; TCRdb stores in-frame clones only, minus some. The table records around 88,000 clones, roughly 85% of them present only once. This sample comprised tumor tissue, obtained after IRX-2 immunotherapy. The receptors stem from a human donor with breast cancer.

J is TRBJ2-7 and V is TRBV5-1, with a weak D call TRBD1 (6 bases). Germline lookup yields CDR1 SGHRS and CDR2 YFSETQ. The CDR3 spans 14 residues. V was shortened by 4 bases and J by 3 bases, with 14 bases between the two germline ends. The CDR3: CASSTAGTFYEQYF. CDR3 coding DNA: TGCGCCAGCAGCACCGCCGGGACATTCTACGAGCAGTACTTC. Supplemented by reference TRBV5-1 and TRBJ2-7, the full variable domain reads KAGVTQTPRYLIKTRGQQVTLSCSPISGHRSVSWYQQTPGQGLQFLFEYFSETQRNKGNFPGRFSGRQFSNSRSEMNVSTLELGDSALYLCASSTAGTFYEQYFGPGTRLTVT.

There are a few counts of this clone. V gene TRBV30 combines with J gene TRBJ2-2, with D perhaps TRBD1 (6 bases). CDR1 GTSNPN and CDR2 SVGIG come from the germline V gene (reference sequence). Trimming removed 1 base at V and 1 base at J, with 7 bases between. This CDR3 contains 14 residues. CDR3 nucleotides: TGTGCCTGGAGTGGGGGGCGGAACACCGGGGAGCTGTTTTTT. Its protein product is CAWSGGRNTGELFF.

The V gene is TRBV29-1, the J gene TRBJ1-5; TRBD1 aligns across 7 bases. The CDR3 length is 13 residues. The germline V gene has CDR1 SQVTM and CDR2 ANQGSEA. The V segment lost 7 bases and the J segment 7 bases; nucleotides outside the gene matches: 10. The CDR3 region has the DNA TGCAGCGCGGGGAGAGGGGGCGACCAGCCCCAGCATTTT. It encodes CSAGRGGDQPQHF.

The chain is built from TRBV19 and TRBJ2-1; D not resolved. The CDR3 has 15 amino acids. The germline CDR1 and CDR2 sequences are LNHDA and SQIVND (reference sequence). V dropped 1 base and J dropped 2 bases, with 9 bases sitting between them. The CDR3, as DNA: TGTGCCAGTAGTATAGGGCAGATTGCCTACAATGAGCAGTTCTTC. Protein product: CASSIGQIAYNEQFF.

The chain combines TRBV19 with TRBJ2-1; D not certain. The CDR3 extends over 13 amino acids. The V end was cut by 5 bases, the J end by 6 bases, with 11 bases between. CDR1 is LNHDA, CDR2 SQIVND, per germline (reference sequence). The CDR3 DNA reads TGTGCCAGTAGTTCCGAGTTCTTCAATGAGCAGTTCTTC. This translates into CASSSEFFNEQFF. The variable domain in full, with the rest retrieved from reference TRBV19 and TRBJ2-1, is DGGITQSPKYLFRKEGQNVTLSCEQNLNHDAMYWYRQDPGQGLRLIYYSQIVNDFQKGDIAEGYSVSREKKESFPLTVTSAQKNPTAFYLCASSSEFFNEQFFGPGTRLTVL.

The V and J genes are TRBV11-3 and TRBJ1-1, with D possibly TRBD1 on 6 matching bases. Germline V gene sequence: CDR1 SGHNT, CDR2 YENEEA. V gave up 1 base and J gave up 4 bases, with 13 bases separating them. This CDR3 is 15 amino acids long. DNA of the CDR3: TGTGCCAGCAGCTTAGGGGGGGCGCCGACCACTGAAGCTTTCTTT. It is translated as CASSLGGAPTTEAFF.

The chain links TRBV6-8 to TRBJ2-2, with TRBD1 matching over 9 bases. V lost 6 bases and J lost 4; bases outside the gene matches: 6. Per germline, CDR1 MNHGY and CDR2 SAAAGT. The CDR3 runs 15 residues. CDR3: CASRDGTGTTGELFF. CDR3 nucleotide sequence: TGTGCCAGCAGAGACGGGACAGGGACCACCGGGGAGCTGTTTTTT.

CDR3: CAWSLQGKVNTEAFF. CDR3 nucleotides: TGTGCCTGGAGTCTTCAGGGGAAAGTGAACACTGAAGCTTTCTTT. The chain couples TRBV30 to TRBJ1-1, with D maybe TRBD1 (6 bases). The ends were cut back, 2 bases at V and 0 bases at J, with 13 bases in the middle. The V gene's germline CDR1 is GTSNPN and CDR2 SVGIG (reference sequence). The CDR3 sequence is 15 residues long. The whole variable domain, remainder taken from reference TRBV30 and TRBJ1-1, is SQTIHQWPATLVQPVGSPLSLECTVEGTSNPNLYWYRQAAGRGLQLLFYSVGIGQISSEVPQNLSASRPQDRQFILSSKKLLLSDSGFYLCAWSLQGKVNTEAFFGQGTRLTVV.

This sequence joins TRBV15 and TRBJ2-5, with TRBD2 matching over 13 bases. CDR3 length equals 16 residues. The germline gives CDR1 LNHNV, CDR2 YYDKDF (reference sequence). V lost 5 bases to trimming and J lost 0 bases; unmatched junction nucleotides: 3. This CDR3 is CATSSGLAGDQETQYF. CDR3 DNA sequence: TGTGCCACCAGCTCAGGACTAGCGGGAGACCAAGAGACCCAGTACTTC.